This T cell receptor beta chain appears in the sequencing data of a study of cytomegalovirus exposure and HLA in healthy donors. The PCR employed 60 Vbeta primers together with 13 Jbeta primers. The protocol was immunoSEQ multiplex PCR, while the TCRdb copy is restricted to in-frame clones and leaves out a portion. The profile shows approximately 150,000 clones, 72% of them singletons. CDR3 length: 14 residues. V lost 5 bases to trimming and J lost 9 bases, with 14 bases between them. Germline V gives CDR1 SGHVS, CDR2 FNYEAQ. The chain combines TRBV7-6 with TRBJ1-6; unclear D gene. Material for sequencing was PBMCs. The source is a human donor in good health. CDR3 bases: TGTGCCAGCAGCACTGGACTGGTTGGTTCACCCCTCCACTTT. It specifies CASSTGLVGSPLHF.